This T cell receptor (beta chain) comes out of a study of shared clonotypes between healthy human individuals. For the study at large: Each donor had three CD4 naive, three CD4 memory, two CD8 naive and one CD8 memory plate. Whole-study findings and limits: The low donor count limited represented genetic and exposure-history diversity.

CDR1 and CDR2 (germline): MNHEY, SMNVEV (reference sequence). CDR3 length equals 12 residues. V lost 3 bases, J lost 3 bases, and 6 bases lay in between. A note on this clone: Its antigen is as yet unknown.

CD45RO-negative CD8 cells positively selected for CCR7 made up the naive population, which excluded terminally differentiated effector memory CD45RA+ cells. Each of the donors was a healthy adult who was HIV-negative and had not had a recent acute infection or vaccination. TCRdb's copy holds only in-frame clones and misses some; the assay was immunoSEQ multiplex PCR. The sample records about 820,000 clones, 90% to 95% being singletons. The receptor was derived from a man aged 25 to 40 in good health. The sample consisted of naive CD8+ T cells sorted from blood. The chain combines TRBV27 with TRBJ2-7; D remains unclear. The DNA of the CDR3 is TGTGCCAGCAGTTTCGTAGGCTACGAGCAGTACTTC. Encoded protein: CASSFVGYEQYF.